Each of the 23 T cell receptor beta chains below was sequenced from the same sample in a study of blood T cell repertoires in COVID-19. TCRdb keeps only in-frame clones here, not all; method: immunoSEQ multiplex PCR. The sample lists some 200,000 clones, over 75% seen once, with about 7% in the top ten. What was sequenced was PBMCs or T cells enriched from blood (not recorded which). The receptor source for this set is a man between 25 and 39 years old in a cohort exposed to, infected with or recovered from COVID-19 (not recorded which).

This CDR3 is CASSIATYTPGTEAFF. The CDR3 DNA sequence: TGTGCCAGTAGTATAGCGACGTACACACCGGGAACTGAAGCTTTCTTT. The chain combines TRBV19 with TRBJ1-1; D call uncertain. The germline gives CDR1 LNHDA, CDR2 SQIVND (reference sequence). The CDR3 has 16 amino acids. V shed 1 base and J shed 5 bases, with 17 bases lying between them.

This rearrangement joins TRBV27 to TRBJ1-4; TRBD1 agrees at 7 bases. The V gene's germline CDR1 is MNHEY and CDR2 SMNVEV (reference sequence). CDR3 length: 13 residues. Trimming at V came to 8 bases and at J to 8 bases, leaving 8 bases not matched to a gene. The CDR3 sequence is CASSLQGEEKLFF. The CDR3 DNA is TGTGCCAGCTCGTTGCAGGGGGAGGAAAAACTGTTTTTT.

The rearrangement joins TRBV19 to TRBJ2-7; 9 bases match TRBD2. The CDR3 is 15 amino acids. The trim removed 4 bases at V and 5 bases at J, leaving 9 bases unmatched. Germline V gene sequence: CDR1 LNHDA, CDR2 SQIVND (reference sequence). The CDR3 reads CASSRARGGYNEQYF. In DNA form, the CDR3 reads TGTGCCAGTAGTAGGGCGCGGGGGGGCTACAACGAGCAGTACTTC.

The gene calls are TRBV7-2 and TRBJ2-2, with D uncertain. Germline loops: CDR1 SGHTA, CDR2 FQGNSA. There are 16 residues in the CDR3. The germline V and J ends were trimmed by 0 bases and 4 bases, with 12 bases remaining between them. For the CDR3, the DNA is TGTGCCAGCAGCTTAGCGCGCCGAATATCCACCGGGGAGCTGTTTTTT. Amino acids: CASSLARRISTGELFF. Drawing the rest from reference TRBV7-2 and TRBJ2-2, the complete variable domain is GAGVSQSPSNKVTEKGKDVELRCDPISGHTALYWYRQSLGQGLEFLIYFQGNSAPDKSGLPSDRFSAERTGGSVSTLTIQRTQQEDSAVYLCASSLARRISTGELFFGEGSRLTVL.

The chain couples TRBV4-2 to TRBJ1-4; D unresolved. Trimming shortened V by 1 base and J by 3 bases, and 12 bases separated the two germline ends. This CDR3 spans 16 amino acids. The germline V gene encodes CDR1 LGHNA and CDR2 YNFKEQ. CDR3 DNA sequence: TGTGCCAGCAGCCAAGTGAACACCGCTCCTAATGAAAAACTGTTTTTT. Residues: CASSQVNTAPNEKLFF.

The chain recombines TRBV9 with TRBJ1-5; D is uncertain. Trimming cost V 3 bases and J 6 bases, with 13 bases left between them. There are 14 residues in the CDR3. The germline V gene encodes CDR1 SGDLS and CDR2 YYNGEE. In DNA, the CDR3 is TGTGCCAGCAGCGCCCAGGCAGGTATTCAGCCCCAGCATTTT. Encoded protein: CASSAQAGIQPQHF.

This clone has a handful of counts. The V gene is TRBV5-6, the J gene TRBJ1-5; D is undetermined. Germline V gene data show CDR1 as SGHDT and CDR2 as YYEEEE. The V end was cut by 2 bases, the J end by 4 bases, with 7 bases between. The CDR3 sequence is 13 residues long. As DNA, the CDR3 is TGTGCCAGCAGCTTTGGGCAGAATCAGCCCCAGCATTTT. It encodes CASSFGQNQPQHF.

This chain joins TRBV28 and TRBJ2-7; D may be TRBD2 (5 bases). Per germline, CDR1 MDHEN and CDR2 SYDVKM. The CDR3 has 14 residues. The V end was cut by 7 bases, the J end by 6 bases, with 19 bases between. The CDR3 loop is CASKPGAGVSEQYF. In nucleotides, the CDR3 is TGTGCCAGCAAACCAGGTGCCGGGGTGAGCGAGCAGTACTTC.

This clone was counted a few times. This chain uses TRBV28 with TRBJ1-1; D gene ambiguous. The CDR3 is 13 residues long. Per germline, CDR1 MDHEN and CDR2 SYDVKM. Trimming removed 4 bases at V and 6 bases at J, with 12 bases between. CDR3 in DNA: TGTGCCAGCAGTTACCTCTCAGGCCCTGAAGCTTTCTTT. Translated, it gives CASSYLSGPEAFF.

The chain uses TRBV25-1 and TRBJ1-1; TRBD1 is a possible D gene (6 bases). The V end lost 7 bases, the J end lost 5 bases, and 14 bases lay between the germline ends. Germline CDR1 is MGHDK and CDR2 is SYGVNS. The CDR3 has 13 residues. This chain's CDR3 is CASTRGGRTEAFF. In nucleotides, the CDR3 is TGTGCCAGCACCCGAGGGGGTAGGACTGAAGCTTTCTTT.

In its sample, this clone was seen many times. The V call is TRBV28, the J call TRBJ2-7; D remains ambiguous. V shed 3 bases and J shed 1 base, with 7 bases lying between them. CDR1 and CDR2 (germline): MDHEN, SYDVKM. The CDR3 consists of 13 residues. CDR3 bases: TGTGCCAGCAGTTTTTTATCGTCCTACGAGCAGTACTTC. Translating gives CASSFLSSYEQYF.

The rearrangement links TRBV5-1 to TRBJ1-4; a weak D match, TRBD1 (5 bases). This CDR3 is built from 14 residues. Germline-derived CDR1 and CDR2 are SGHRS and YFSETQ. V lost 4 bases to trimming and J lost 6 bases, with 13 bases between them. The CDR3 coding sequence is TGCGCCAGCAGCCTGACAGCCCAAGATGAAAAACTGTTTTTT. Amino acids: CASSLTAQDEKLFF. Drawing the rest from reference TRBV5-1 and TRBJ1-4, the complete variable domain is KAGVTQTPRYLIKTRGQQVTLSCSPISGHRSVSWYQQTPGQGLQFLFEYFSETQRNKGNFPGRFSGRQFSNSRSEMNVSTLELGDSALYLCASSLTAQDEKLFFGSGTQLSVL.

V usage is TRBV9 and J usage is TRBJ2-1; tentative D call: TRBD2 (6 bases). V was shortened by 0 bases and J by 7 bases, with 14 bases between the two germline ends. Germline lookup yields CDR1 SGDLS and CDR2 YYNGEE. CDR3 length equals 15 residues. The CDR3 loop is CASSVGDSGLNEQFF. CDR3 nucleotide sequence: TGTGCCAGCAGCGTAGGGGACTCAGGTCTGAATGAGCAGTTCTTC.

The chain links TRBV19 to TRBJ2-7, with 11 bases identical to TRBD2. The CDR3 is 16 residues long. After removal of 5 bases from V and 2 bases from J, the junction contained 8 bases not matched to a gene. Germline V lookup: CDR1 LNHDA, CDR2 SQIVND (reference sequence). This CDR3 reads CASSVSGLAEAYEQYF. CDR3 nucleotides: TGTGCCAGTAGTGTCTCGGGACTAGCGGAGGCCTACGAGCAGTACTTC.

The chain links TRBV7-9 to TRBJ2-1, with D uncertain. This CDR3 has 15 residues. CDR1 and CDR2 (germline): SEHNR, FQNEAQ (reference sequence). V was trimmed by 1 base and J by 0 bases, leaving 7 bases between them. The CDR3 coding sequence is TGTGCCAGCAGCTTAGATGCTAGCTCCTACAATGAGCAGTTCTTC. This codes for CASSLDASSYNEQFF.

In DNA form, the CDR3 reads TGTGCCAGCAGGAATCCCGGACGGGAGCAGGGCGGGGAGCTGTTTTTT. Translating gives CASRNPGREQGGELFF. This rearrangement joins TRBV11-2 to TRBJ2-2; weak D call: TRBD2 (6 bases). CDR3 size: 16 residues. V lost 6 bases to trimming and J lost 7 bases, with 21 bases between them. Germline V gives CDR1 SGHAT, CDR2 FQNNGV.

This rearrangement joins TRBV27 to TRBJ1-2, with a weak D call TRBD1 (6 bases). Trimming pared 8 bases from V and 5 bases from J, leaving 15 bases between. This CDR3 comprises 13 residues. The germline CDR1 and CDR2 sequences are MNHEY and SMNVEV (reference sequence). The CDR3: CASRGGDLYGYTF. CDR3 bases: TGTGCCAGCCGTGGGGGCGACTTATATGGCTACACCTTC.

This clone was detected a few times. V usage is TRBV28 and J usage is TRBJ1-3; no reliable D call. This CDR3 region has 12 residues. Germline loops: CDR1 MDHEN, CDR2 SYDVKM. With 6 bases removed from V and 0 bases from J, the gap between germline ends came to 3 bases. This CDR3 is CASSNSGNTIYF. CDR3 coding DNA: TGTGCCAGCAGCAACTCTGGAAACACCATATATTTT. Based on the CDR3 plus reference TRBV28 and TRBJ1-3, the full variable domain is DVKVTQSSRYLVKRTGEKVFLECVQDMDHENMFWYRQDPGLGLRLIYFSYDVKMKEKGDIPEGYSVSREKKERFSLILESASTNQTSMYLCASSNSGNTIYFGEGSWLTVV.

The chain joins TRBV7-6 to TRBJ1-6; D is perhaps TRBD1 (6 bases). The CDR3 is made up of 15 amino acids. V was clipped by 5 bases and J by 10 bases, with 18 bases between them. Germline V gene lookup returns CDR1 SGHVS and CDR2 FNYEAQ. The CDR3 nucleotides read TGTGCCAGCAGCCCCCAGCAGCAGGGGCAATCACCCCTCCACTTT. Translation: CASSPQQQGQSPLHF.

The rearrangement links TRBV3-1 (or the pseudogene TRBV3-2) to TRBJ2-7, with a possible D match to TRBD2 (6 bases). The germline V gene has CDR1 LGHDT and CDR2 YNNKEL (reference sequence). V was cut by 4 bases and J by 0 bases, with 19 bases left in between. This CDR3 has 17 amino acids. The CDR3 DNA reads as TGTGCCAGCAGCCCAGGAGTAGCGGCACGACGCTCCTACGAGCAGTACTTC. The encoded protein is CASSPGVAARRSYEQYF.

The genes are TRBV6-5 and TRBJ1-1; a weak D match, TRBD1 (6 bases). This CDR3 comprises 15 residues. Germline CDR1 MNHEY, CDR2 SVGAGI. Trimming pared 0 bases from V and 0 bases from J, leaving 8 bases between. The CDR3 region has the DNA TGTGCCAGCAGTTACTCGGGGGGGCTGAACACTGAAGCTTTCTTT. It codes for CASSYSGGLNTEAFF.

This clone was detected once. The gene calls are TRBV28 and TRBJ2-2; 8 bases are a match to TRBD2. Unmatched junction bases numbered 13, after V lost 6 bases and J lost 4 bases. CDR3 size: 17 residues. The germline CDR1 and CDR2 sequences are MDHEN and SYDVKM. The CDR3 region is CASSHRIRTSPTGELFF. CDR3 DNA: TGTGCCAGCAGCCATCGGATAAGGACTAGCCCCACCGGGGAGCTGTTTTTT.

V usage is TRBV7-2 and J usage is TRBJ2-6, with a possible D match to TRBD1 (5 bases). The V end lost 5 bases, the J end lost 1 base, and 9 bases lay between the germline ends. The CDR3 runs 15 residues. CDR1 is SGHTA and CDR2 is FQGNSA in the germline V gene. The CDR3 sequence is CASSQHRSGANVLTF. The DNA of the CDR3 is TGTGCCAGCAGCCAACACAGGTCTGGGGCCAACGTCCTGACTTTC.